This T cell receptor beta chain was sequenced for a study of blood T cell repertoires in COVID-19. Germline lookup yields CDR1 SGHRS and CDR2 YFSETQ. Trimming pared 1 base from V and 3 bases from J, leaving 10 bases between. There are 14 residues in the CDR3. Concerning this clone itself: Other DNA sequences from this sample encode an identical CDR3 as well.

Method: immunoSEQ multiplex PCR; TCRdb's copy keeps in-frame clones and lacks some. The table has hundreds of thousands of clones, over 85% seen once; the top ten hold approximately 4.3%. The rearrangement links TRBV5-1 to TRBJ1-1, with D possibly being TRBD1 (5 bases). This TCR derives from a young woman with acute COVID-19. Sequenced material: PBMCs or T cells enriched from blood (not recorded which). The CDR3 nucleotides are TGCGCCAGCAGCTTGACCGGAGGGGACACTGAAGCTTTCTTT. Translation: CASSLTGGDTEAFF.